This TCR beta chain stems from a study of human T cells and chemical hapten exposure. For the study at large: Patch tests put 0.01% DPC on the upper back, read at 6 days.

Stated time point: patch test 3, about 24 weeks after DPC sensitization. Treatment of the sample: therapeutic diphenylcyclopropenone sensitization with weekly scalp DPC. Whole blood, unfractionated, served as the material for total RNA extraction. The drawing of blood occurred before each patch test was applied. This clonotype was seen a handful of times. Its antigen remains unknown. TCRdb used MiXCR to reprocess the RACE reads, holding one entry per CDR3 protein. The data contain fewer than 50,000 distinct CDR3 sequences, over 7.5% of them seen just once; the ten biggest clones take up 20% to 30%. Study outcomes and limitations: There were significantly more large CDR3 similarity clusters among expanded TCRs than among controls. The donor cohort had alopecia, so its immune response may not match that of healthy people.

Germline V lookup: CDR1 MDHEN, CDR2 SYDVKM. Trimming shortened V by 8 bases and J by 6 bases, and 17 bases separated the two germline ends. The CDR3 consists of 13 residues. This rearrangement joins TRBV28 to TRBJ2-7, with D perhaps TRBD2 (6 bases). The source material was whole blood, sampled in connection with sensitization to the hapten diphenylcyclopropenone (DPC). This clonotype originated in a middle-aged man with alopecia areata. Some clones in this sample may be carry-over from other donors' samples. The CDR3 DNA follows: TGTGCCAGCTCGGGCGGGGTCCCGGGCGAGCAGTACTTC. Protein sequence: CASSGGVPGEQYF. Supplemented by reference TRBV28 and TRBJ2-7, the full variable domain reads DVKVTQSSRYLVKRTGEKVFLECVQDMDHENMFWYRQDPGLGLRLIYFSYDVKMKEKGDIPEGYSVSREKKERFSLILESASTNQTSMYLCASSGGVPGEQYFGPGTRLTVT.